Sequencing of this TCR beta chain was carried out in a study of blood T cell repertoires in COVID-19. The CDR3 is 17 residues long. The V end was cut by 5 bases, the J end by 5 bases, with 21 bases between. Germline-derived CDR1 and CDR2 are LNHDA and SQIVND (reference sequence). As originally analysed: Reference gene primer amplification in the assay estimated nucleated cell counts. Some clones are missing from TCRdb's copy, which holds only in-frame ones; the method was immunoSEQ multiplex PCR. That table supplies the V and J calls and clone size; D and trimming were determined from the DNA. The data contain around 100,000 clones, 85% of them singletons.

The sequencing sample was made of peripheral blood. The receptor was derived from a woman in her 70s with active or convalescent COVID-19. The chain carries TRBV19 and TRBJ1-4, with D perhaps matching TRBD1 (5 bases). CDR3 loop: CASSGPGGSLMNEKLFF. The CDR3 nucleotides are TGTGCCAGTAGTGGACCCGGGGGGTCACTTATGAATGAAAAACTGTTTTTT.